Listed here are 20 T cell receptor beta chains from one sample, sequenced in a study of blood T cell repertoires in COVID-19. Repertoires were generated with immunoSEQ multiplex PCR, while TCRdb's copy carries only in-frame clones and drops some. This sample has some 210,000 clones, with roughly 87% found just once. Sequenced material: PBMCs or T cells enriched from blood (not recorded which). These receptors all stem from a man aged 18 to 29 with acute COVID-19.

This clone was detected once. The rearrangement joins TRBV4-3 to TRBJ2-1; 10 bases line up with TRBD2. Germline V gene data show CDR1 as LGHNA and CDR2 as YSLEER. Unmatched junction bases numbered 10, after V lost 0 bases and J lost 5 bases. This CDR3 region has 18 residues. CDR3 DNA: TGCGCCAGCAGCCAAGATGAGGCTAGCGGGAGCTATAACAATGAGCAGTTCTTC. Amino acids: CASSQDEASGSYNNEQFF.

This chain connects TRBV30 to TRBJ2-7; D is uncertain. Germline CDR1 GTSNPN, CDR2 SVGIG (reference sequence). V lost 0 bases, J lost 3 bases, and 12 bases lay in between. This CDR3 is 14 amino acids long. This CDR3 reads CAWSVQVERYEQYF. In nucleotides, the CDR3 is TGTGCCTGGAGTGTACAAGTCGAGCGCTACGAGCAGTACTTC.

J is TRBJ2-1 and V is TRBV19; 11 bases line up with TRBD2. Trimming at V came to 6 bases and at J to 8 bases, leaving 3 bases not matched to a gene. There are 13 residues in the CDR3. Germline assignment: CDR1 LNHDA and CDR2 SQIVND (reference sequence). The CDR3 DNA reads as TGTGCCAGTAGGCTAGCGGGAGGCTATGAGCAGTTCTTC. It translates to CASRLAGGYEQFF.

J is TRBJ1-4 and V is TRBV7-8; possible D gene TRBD1, 6 bases. The CDR3 extends over 16 amino acids. The germline CDR1 and CDR2 sequences are SGHVS and FQNEAQ. Trimming cost V 2 bases and J 4 bases, with 14 bases left between them. The CDR3 reads CASSLTAGAINEKLFF. CDR3 sequence (DNA): TGTGCCAGCAGCTTAACGGCGGGGGCTATTAATGAAAAACTGTTTTTT.

To note about this clone: The junction differs from germline at one of its ends, possibly a read error. The chain uses TRBV10-3 and TRBJ1-5; D is perhaps TRBD1 (5 bases). The V gene's germline CDR1 is ENHRY and CDR2 SYGVKD. This CDR3 has 15 amino acids. CDR3 bases: TGTGCCATCAGTGATGCGGGGCAGGGCAACCAGCCCCAGCATTTT. It specifies CAISDAGQGNQPQHF.

The rearrangement joins TRBV7-6 to TRBJ2-1, with 8 bases identical to TRBD2. Trimming removed 5 bases from V and 16 bases from J; junction bases left unmatched: 10. CDR1 and CDR2 from the germline V gene are SGHVS and FNYEAQ. The CDR3 covers 12 residues. In DNA, the CDR3 is TGTGCCAGCAGCCACCACGAGCGGGAGTTATTCTTC. Protein sequence: CASSHHERELFF.

The gene calls are TRBV27 and TRBJ2-5; 12 bases line up with TRBD1. Germline V lookup: CDR1 MNHEY, CDR2 SMNVEV (reference sequence). The CDR3 sequence is 16 residues long. The V segment lost 4 bases and the J segment 7 bases; nucleotides outside the gene matches: 10. For the CDR3, the DNA is TGTGCCAGCAGTTCGTCCGGGACAGGGGGCGGAGGGACCCAGTACTTC. Protein: CASSSSGTGGGGTQYF.

In its sample, this clone was seen a few times. This sequence joins TRBV4-2 and TRBJ2-1, with 8 positions matching TRBD1. V trimming: 0 bases; J trimming: 3 bases; junction bases outside the gene matches: 4. The germline V gene has CDR1 LGHNA and CDR2 YNFKEQ. The CDR3 contains 16 residues. The CDR3 sequence: CASSQDHGQGYNEQFF. As DNA, the CDR3 is TGTGCCAGCAGCCAAGATCACGGACAGGGCTACAATGAGCAGTTCTTC.

The chain links TRBV10-3 to TRBJ2-7, with 13 bases identical to TRBD2. CDR1 and CDR2 from the germline V gene are ENHRY and SYGVKD. The CDR3 has 16 amino acids. V lost 8 bases, J lost 3 bases, and 10 bases stayed unmatched. DNA for the CDR3: TGTGCCATCCGTCCCGATGGGACTAGCGGGAACTACGAGCAGTACTTC. This encodes CAIRPDGTSGNYEQYF.

This clone showed up just a few times. The V and J genes are TRBV6-5 and TRBJ1-3, with TRBD1 matching 7 bases. Germline CDR1 reads MNHEY; CDR2 reads SVGAGI. After removal of 2 bases from V and 7 bases from J, the junction contained 8 bases not matched to a gene. This CDR3 has 15 amino acids. For the CDR3, the DNA is TGTGCCAGCAGTTACAGGGGGCCCTTCGGGAACACCATATATTTT. Its protein product is CASSYRGPFGNTIYF.

The chain carries TRBV19 and TRBJ2-6; D call uncertain. CDR3 length: 14 amino acids. Trimming left V 6 bases short and J 4 bases short, with 10 bases between. Germline-derived CDR1 and CDR2 are LNHDA and SQIVND (reference sequence). CDR3 sequence reads: CASSGVAGANVLTF. The DNA of the CDR3 is TGTGCCAGTAGCGGAGTAGCAGGGGCCAACGTCCTGACTTTC.

V usage is TRBV7-8 and J usage is TRBJ1-6; possibly TRBD1 for D (5 bases). V was trimmed by 4 bases and J by 5 bases, leaving 12 bases between them. The germline CDR1 and CDR2 sequences are SGHVS and FQNEAQ. The CDR3 is 15 residues long. CDR3 bases: TGTGCCAGCAGCTCAGAGTCAGGGAATAATTCACCCCTCCACTTT. As protein: CASSSESGNNSPLHF.

This clone was found once. The V call is TRBV2, the J call TRBJ2-3; 11 positions agree with TRBD2. The CDR3 runs to 19 residues. Per the germline V gene, CDR1 is SNHLY and CDR2 is FYNNEI. The V and J ends lost 4 bases and 2 bases, in that order; junction bases with no gene match: 14. CDR3 loop: CASSAVFLAGGQVTDTQYF. The CDR3 DNA follows: TGTGCCAGCAGTGCGGTCTTCCTAGCGGGAGGCCAAGTCACAGATACGCAGTATTTT.

The CDR3 loop is CASSEALVGGTEAFF. Here the CDR3 DNA reads TGTGCCAGCAGTGAAGCCCTTGTGGGGGGCACTGAAGCTTTCTTT. V is TRBV6-1 and J is TRBJ1-1; a possible D gene is TRBD1 (5 bases). CDR3 length: 15 residues. Trimming stripped 0 bases from V and 4 bases from J, with 12 bases between. Germline CDR1 is MNHNS and CDR2 is SASEGT.

The chain joins TRBV5-5 to TRBJ1-1, with 8 bases aligning to TRBD1. V gave up 0 bases and J gave up 4 bases; unmatched junction bases: 2. CDR1 SGHKS and CDR2 YYEKEE come from the germline V gene (reference sequence). CDR3 length: 14 residues. CDR3 nucleotides: TGTGCCAGCAGCTTGGAGGGACAGGTCACTGAAGCTTTCTTT. Protein: CASSLEGQVTEAFF.

The V call is TRBV5-1, the J call TRBJ1-6; D gene unclear. Germline CDR1 is SGHRS and CDR2 is YFSETQ. Trimming took off 5 bases at V and 5 bases at J, with 8 bases between the two ends. The CDR3 is 13 amino acids. The CDR3 region is CASRWENNSPLHF. The CDR3 coding sequence is TGCGCCAGCAGATGGGAGAATAATTCACCCCTCCACTTT. The whole variable domain, remainder taken from reference TRBV5-1 and TRBJ1-6, is KAGVTQTPRYLIKTRGQQVTLSCSPISGHRSVSWYQQTPGQGLQFLFEYFSETQRNKGNFPGRFSGRQFSNSRSEMNVSTLELGDSALYLCASRWENNSPLHFGNGTRLTVT.

This chain joins TRBV5-8 and TRBJ1-1; the D is unclear. V lost 0 bases, J lost 0 bases, and 6 bases lay in between. The CDR3 runs to 14 residues. Germline CDR1 reads SGHTS; CDR2 reads YDEGEE. CDR3 region: CASSLARLNTEAFF. In nucleotides, the CDR3 is TGTGCCAGCAGCTTGGCCAGGCTGAACACTGAAGCTTTCTTT.

V is TRBV24-1 and J is TRBJ2-3; D perhaps matches TRBD1 (6 bases). The CDR3 contains 15 residues. The V and J ends lost 4 bases and 4 bases respectively, with 14 bases between them. CDR1 is KGHDR and CDR2 is SFDVKD in the germline V gene. The CDR3, as DNA: TGTGCCACCAGTGACCTCACAGGGAACGCAGATACGCAGTATTTT. Protein sequence: CATSDLTGNADTQYF.

J is TRBJ1-1 and V is TRBV12-5; possibly TRBD1 for D (5 bases). This CDR3 contains 12 residues. V was pared by 7 bases and J by 5 bases, with 11 bases between. Germline CDR1 reads LGHNT; CDR2 reads FRNRAP. The CDR3, as DNA: TGTGCTAGTGCCCAGGGTGGTACTGAAGCTTTCTTT. Translation: CASAQGGTEAFF.

This clone was seen just once. This rearrangement joins TRBV24-1 to TRBJ1-1; no definite D call. Germline loops: CDR1 KGHDR, CDR2 SFDVKD. The CDR3 extends over 13 amino acids. V was cut by 4 bases and J by 11 bases, with 16 bases left in between. The CDR3 sequence: CATSETSNEAAFF. The CDR3 coding sequence is TGTGCCACCAGTGAAACATCCAATGAGGCCGCTTTCTTT.